This TCR beta chain was captured in a study of blood T cell repertoires in COVID-19. Study-wide context: Sources were T cells, B-cell-depleted T cells, or PBMCs; the material itself was cDNA or gDNA.

The CDR3 is 15 residues long. CDR1 is SGHRS and CDR2 is YFSETQ in the germline V gene. V shed 7 bases and J 1 base; nucleotides not matched to a gene: 6. Assay used: immunoSEQ multiplex PCR; TCRdb lists only in-frame clones, some missing. The repertoire holds roughly 380,000 clones, about 90% seen once, with just under 3% in the top ten. V and J are TRBV5-1 and TRBJ1-4; 8 bases line up with TRBD1. This sequence was found in a woman aged 25 to 39 who had recovered from COVID-19. Sequencing was done on a sample of PBMCs or T cells enriched from blood (not recorded which). The chain's CDR3 is CASGQGGLTNEKLFF. The CDR3 DNA follows: TGCGCCAGCGGACAGGGCGGTCTAACTAATGAAAAACTGTTTTTT.